This T cell receptor beta chain was observed in a study of long-term antiretroviral therapy in people with HIV. CDR3 length: 15 residues. Per the germline V gene, CDR1 is SGHVS and CDR2 is FNYEAQ. V gave up 2 bases and J gave up 6 bases, with 14 bases separating them. Researchers ran immunoSEQ v3.0 at survey level. TCRdb's copy holds only in-frame clones and misses some; the assay was immunoSEQ multiplex PCR. The table lists some 23,000 clones, 93% of them singletons. J is TRBJ2-1 and V is TRBV7-6; the D is unclear. The clonotype comes from a woman between 35 and 50 years old with HIV. Source: unsorted PBMCs, taken 7.6 years after starting antiretroviral therapy. The CDR3 loop is CASSLSGDPGNEQFF. CDR3 nucleotides: TGTGCCAGCAGCTTATCTGGGGATCCTGGCAATGAGCAGTTCTTC.